A single TCR beta chain is shown here with its context. V lost 4 bases to trimming and J lost 7 bases; unmatched junction nucleotides: 5. Germline V gene sequence: CDR1 ENHRY, CDR2 SYGVKD. The CDR3 sequence is 16 residues long. This entry comes from a study of T cell clones after liver transplantation. Whole-study context: A pre-transplant mixed lymphocyte reaction with TCRbeta sequencing defined graft-donor-reactive clones followed in post-transplant blood. Tolerance: complete withdrawal held at least one year, liver enzymes staying within twice normal.

Sequencing used immunoSEQ multiplex PCR; TCRdb keeps in-frame clones, though not all of them. The table has about 71,000 clones, 80% seen once. This clonotype originated in a human patient who received a liver transplant. Some T cells may be graft donor cells. The sequenced sample was CD4+ T cells from blood, obtained 12 months after liver transplant. The chain joins TRBV10-3 to TRBJ2-1, with TRBD2 matching over 15 bases. CDR3 DNA: TGTGCCATCAGTGGGGGACTAGCGGGAGGCGAGAATGAGCAGTTCTTC. The encoded protein is CAISGGLAGGENEQFF.